These T cell receptor beta chains were read from a single sample in a study of beta chain features in type 1 diabetes. Sequencing used immunoSEQ multiplex PCR; TCRdb keeps in-frame clones, though not all of them. The sample carries more than 300,000 clones, 10% to 15% recorded once. Sequences were obtained from naive CD4+ T cells from blood. These receptors were collected from a man between 18 and 29 years old in good health. Both conserved end residues are part of each CDR3. Fields, in order: D gene, V gene, clone size, J gene, CDR3 DNA, CDR3 protein. A D gene is named only where the DNA matches it firmly. Size is omitted from some rows. Given values are once, few, many or a class for expanded clones.

>.|TRBV29-1|.|TRBJ2-7
TGCAGCGTTGAAGCGGAGACAGGCTACGAGCAGTACTTC
CSVEAETGYEQYF
>.|TRBV6-6|few|TRBJ1-3
TGTGCCAGCAGTTACTCGGAGGGATCTGGAAACACCATATATTTT
CASSYSEGSGNTIYF
>.|TRBV11-1|.|TRBJ2-7
TGTGCCAGCAGCTTAAACAGGCTATACGAGCAGTACTTC
CASSLNRLYEQYF
>.|TRBV20-1|.|TRBJ2-7
TGCAGTGCAAAAGGGAGTTACGAGCAGTACTTC
CSAKGSYEQYF
>.|TRBV6-5|few|TRBJ2-2
TGTGCCAGCAGAGGGGTGGGCACCGGGGAGCTGTTTTTT
CASRGVGTGELFF
>TRBD1|TRBV18|.|TRBJ2-5
TGTGCCAGCTCGCCGGACAGGGTCCAAGAGACCCAGTACTTC
CASSPDRVQETQYF
>TRBD1|TRBV29-1|.|TRBJ2-5
TGCAGCGTTGTAGGCGGGACAGGGTTTGAGACCCAGTACTTC
CSVVGGTGFETQYF
>TRBD2|TRBV4-2|few|TRBJ2-5
TGTGCCAGCAGCCAAGAGGCCGGGGGGAGCGGGAGGTTTTACTTC
CASSQEAGGSGRFYF
>.|TRBV7-3|few|TRBJ1-1
TGTGCCAGCAGCTCCCATATAGGGGGAGCTTTCTTT
CASSSHIGGAFF
>.|TRBV10-3|.|TRBJ2-2
TGTGCCATCAGTATCAGCTCGCCACTAAACACCGGGGAGCTGTTTTTT
CAISISSPLNTGELFF
>TRBD2|TRBV7-6|.|TRBJ2-5
TGTGCCAGCAGCTTTGGACTAGCGGGGGGTCAGGAGACCCAGTACTTC
CASSFGLAGGQETQYF
>TRBD2|TRBV28|few|TRBJ2-7
TGTGCCAGCAGTTCCTCGGGGAGGGGCCCCTACGAGCAGTACTTC
CASSSSGRGPYEQYF
>TRBD2|TRBV9|.|TRBJ2-5
TGTGCCAGCAGCGTACGTAGCGGGAGCGTTGAAGAGACCCAGTACTTC
CASSVRSGSVEETQYF
>TRBD1|TRBV29-1|few|TRBJ2-3
TGCAGCTTCCGACCGGGACAGGGGGCAGATACGCAGTATTTT
CSFRPGQGADTQYF
>.|TRBV7-2|few|TRBJ2-5
TGTGCCAGCAGCTGGACCGGGACAAGTGGGGAGACCCAGTACTTC
CASSWTGTSGETQYF
>TRBD1|TRBV29-1|few|TRBJ1-2
TGCAGCGTTGAACCGCAGGGGGCTGGCTACACCTTC
CSVEPQGAGYTF
>.|TRBV18|.|TRBJ2-5
TGTGCCAGCTCACCACCGGGGCTCGGAGAGACCCAGTACTTC
CASSPPGLGETQYF
>TRBD1|TRBV6-6|.|TRBJ2-7
TGTGCCAGCAGTTGGACAGGGGGGACCTACGAGCAGTACTTC
CASSWTGGTYEQYF
>.|TRBV2|.|TRBJ2-2
TGTGCCAGCAGTTGGGCAGGGGACACCGGGGAGCTGTTTTTT
CASSWAGDTGELFF
>.|TRBV7-9|few|TRBJ1-4
TGTGCCAGCAGCCAAGCCCTGAGGACTGATAATGAAAAACTGTTTTTT
CASSQALRTDNEKLFF
>TRBD2|TRBV28|.|TRBJ2-1
TGTGCCAGCAAATTTCCGGGACTAGAATACAATGAGCAGTTCTTC
CASKFPGLEYNEQFF
>.|TRBV23-1|many|TRBJ2-2
TGCGCCAGCACCCGGGGTCTCTCCGGGGAGCTGTTTTTT
CASTRGLSGELFF
>TRBD1|TRBV15|.|TRBJ2-7
TGTGCCACCAGCAGAGTTCGACAGGGCCCCTACGAGCAGTACTTC
CATSRVRQGPYEQYF
>TRBD2|TRBV29-1|many|TRBJ2-5
TGCAGCGTTGCGGGGCGGGAGGGCCGCAAGACCCAGTACTTC
CSVAGREGRKTQYF
>TRBD1|TRBV7-2|few|TRBJ2-7
TGTGCCAGCAGCTTAGCGGCCCGACGGACAGGGCCACCCTACGAGCAGTACTTC
CASSLAARRTGPPYEQYF
>.|TRBV29-1|.|TRBJ1-2
TGCAGCGCTCGTTCAGGGGAATTTTATGGCTACACCTTC
CSARSGEFYGYTF
>TRBD2|TRBV13|.|TRBJ2-7
TGTGCCAGCAGCTTAACTAGCGGGACTGTTGAGCAGTACTTC
CASSLTSGTVEQYF
>TRBD1|TRBV6-5|.|TRBJ2-1
TGTGCCAGCAGCAAGGACAGGGGAGACAATGAGCAGTTCTTC
CASSKDRGDNEQFF
>.|TRBV7-9|.|TRBJ1-5
TGTGCCAGCAGCTTAGGGCCTAATCAGCCCCAGCATTTT
CASSLGPNQPQHF
>.|TRBV9|few|TRBJ2-7
TGTGCCAGCAGCGTAGCCGGGGTTAGCTCCTACGAGCAGTACTTC
CASSVAGVSSYEQYF
>TRBD2|TRBV5-4|.|TRBJ2-7
TGTGCCAGCAGCAAAAGGACTAGCGGTGACTACGAGCAGTACTTC
CASSKRTSGDYEQYF
>.|TRBV25-1|.|TRBJ1-3
TGTGCCAGCAGTGGTCAACAGCAAAACTCTGGAAACACCATATATTTT
CASSGQQQNSGNTIYF